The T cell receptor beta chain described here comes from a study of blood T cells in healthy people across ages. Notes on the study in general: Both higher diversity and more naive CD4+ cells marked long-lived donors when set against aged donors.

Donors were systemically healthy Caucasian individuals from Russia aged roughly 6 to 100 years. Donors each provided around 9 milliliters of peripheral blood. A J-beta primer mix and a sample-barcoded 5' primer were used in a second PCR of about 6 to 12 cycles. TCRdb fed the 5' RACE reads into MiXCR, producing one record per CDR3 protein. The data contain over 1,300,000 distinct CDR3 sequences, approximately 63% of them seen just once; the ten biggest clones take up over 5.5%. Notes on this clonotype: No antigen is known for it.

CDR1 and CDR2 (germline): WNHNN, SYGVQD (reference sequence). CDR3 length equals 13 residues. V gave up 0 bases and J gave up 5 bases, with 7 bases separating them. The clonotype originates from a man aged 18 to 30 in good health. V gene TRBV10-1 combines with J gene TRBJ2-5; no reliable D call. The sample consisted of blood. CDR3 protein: CASSESSVETQYF. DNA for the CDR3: TGCGCCAGCAGTGAGTCCTCGGTGGAGACCCAGTACTTC.